This T cell receptor (beta chain) was captured in a study of blood T cell repertoires in COVID-19. Study details: The United States, Italy and Spain supplied acute and convalescent COVID-19 samples. Nucleic acid was either cDNA or gDNA, and it came from T cells, B-cell-depleted T cells, or PBMCs.

The sample holds one count of this clone. In the authors' workflow: Counts of nucleated cells, estimated from reference gene primer amplification, were obtained. Repertoires were generated with immunoSEQ multiplex PCR, while TCRdb's copy carries only in-frame clones and drops some. D and trimming were read from the DNA, whereas the V and J calls and clone size are those reported in that table. The sample consists of some 200,000 clones, about nine tenths of them appearing once. This clonotype originated in a woman aged 40 to 49 with acute or convalescent COVID-19. Sequencing used peripheral blood.

The CDR3 loop is CASSSGQEETQYF. DNA for the CDR3: TGTGCCAGCAGCTCCGGACAGGAAGAGACCCAGTACTTC. This chain joins TRBV5-4 and TRBJ2-5, with TRBD1 matching 7 bases. Germline V gene data show CDR1 as SGHNT and CDR2 as YYREEE (reference sequence). Losses at the gene ends were 3 bases for V and 3 bases for J; bases not matched to a gene: 2. CDR3 length: 13 amino acids.